A selection of T cell receptor beta chains follows, all from one sample in a study of blood T cells in healthy people across ages. TCRdb processed the 5' RACE reads anew with MiXCR; each CDR3 protein has one entry. The sample includes roughly 1.5 million distinct CDR3 sequences, around 40% of them seen just once. Material for sequencing was blood. The receptors were sampled from a woman aged 18-30 years in good health. CDR3s include the opening cysteine and the closing phenylalanine or tryptophan. The order of the fields is V gene, D gene, J gene, clone size, CDR3 DNA, CDR3 protein. The D gene is left open where the match is weak. Not all rows give a size; the values are once, few, many and, for expanded clones, a class.

>TRBV28|NA|TRBJ1-1|NA
TGTGCCAGCAAATCTATTCTCGGGCGGTACTTGAACACTGAAGCTTTCTTT
CASKSILGRYLNTEAFF
>TRBV25-1|TRBD2|TRBJ2-3|few
TGTGCCAGCAGTGAGGGTAAAGGCGGGAGGGACACAGATACGCAGTATTTT
CASSEGKGGRDTDTQYF
>TRBV7-3|TRBD2|TRBJ2-3|NA
TGTGCCAGCAGCTTAAGGGGGGGGACCGAGCCAGATACGCAGTATTTT
CASSLRGGTEPDTQYF
>TRBV11-1|NA|TRBJ2-3|few
TGTGCCAGCAGCCTCTCTAGGACCCTCTTGTATTTT
CASSLSRTLLYF
>TRBV15|NA|TRBJ1-4|few
TGTGCCACCAGCTTTACGACAGCAACTAATGAAAAACTGTTTTTT
CATSFTTATNEKLFF
>TRBV29-1|NA|TRBJ2-3|NA
TGCAGCGTTAGACCCATAGGGGATACGCAGTATTTT
CSVRPIGDTQYF
>TRBV7-8|NA|TRBJ1-1|NA
TGTGTCAGCAGCCCCTGGGCCTCAAACACTGAAGCTTTCTTT
CVSSPWASNTEAFF
>TRBV9|NA|TRBJ1-1|few
TGTGCCAGCAGCGTAGGAGTGTACACTGAAGCTTTCTTT
CASSVGVYTEAFF
>TRBV2|TRBD1|TRBJ2-3|few
TGTGCCAGCAGTGAGGGACAGCTAGGAGATACGCAGTATTTT
CASSEGQLGDTQYF
>TRBV27|TRBD2|TRBJ2-1|NA
TGTGCCAACAGTTTTCTAGCGGGAGCTGGCGAGCAGTTCTTC
CANSFLAGAGEQFF
>TRBV13|TRBD1|TRBJ2-7|NA
TGTGCCAGCAGCCCCCTCCGACAGGGGGTGTCCTACGAGCAGTACTTC
CASSPLRQGVSYEQYF
>TRBV7-2|TRBD1|TRBJ2-7|few
TGTGCCAGCAGCAAGACAGGGGTGAATTCCTACGAGCAGTACTTC
CASSKTGVNSYEQYF
>TRBV6-6|TRBD2|TRBJ2-1|few
TGTGCCAGCAGTTCGTATAGCGGGAGTTTCGACAATGAGCAGTTCTTC
CASSSYSGSFDNEQFF
>TRBV4-2|NA|TRBJ2-3|NA
TGTGCCAGCAGCCAAGATGGCGGACCTAACACAGATACGCAGTATTTT
CASSQDGGPNTDTQYF
>TRBV2|TRBD1|TRBJ1-4|NA
TGTGCCAGCAGTCCCGGTTGGACAGGGGTTGAAAAACTGTTTTTT
CASSPGWTGVEKLFF
>TRBV7-2|TRBD2|TRBJ2-3|once
TGTGCCGGCAGCTTAGTGTCTAGCGGAGGCCGAACAGATACGCAGTATTTT
CAGSLVSSGGRTDTQYF
>TRBV29-1|NA|TRBJ1-2|NA
TGCAGCGGTGAAAGAGGCAGTAACTATGGCTACACCTTC
CSGERGSNYGYTF
>TRBV20-1|TRBD1|TRBJ1-5|NA
TGCAGTGCTCGTGACAGGGAGCAGCCCCAGCATTTT
CSARDREQPQHF
>TRBV12-3/TRBV12-4|TRBD1|TRBJ2-7|NA
TGTGCCGGCACCGGGACAGGGGCCATTAGGTACGAGCAGTACTTC
CAGTGTGAIRYEQYF
>TRBV27|NA|TRBJ2-2|NA
TGTGCCAGCCGGGAAGGGCGGAACACCGGGGAGCTGTTTTTT
CASREGRNTGELFF
>TRBV20-1|NA|TRBJ2-5|few
TGCAGTGCTACTAAATCAGGGGGGAGGCAAGAGACCCAGTACTTC
CSATKSGGRQETQYF
>TRBV4-1|TRBD1|TRBJ1-2|many
TGCGCCAGCAGCCAAGATGCACGACAGGGCCCCTATGGCTACACCTTC
CASSQDARQGPYGYTF
>TRBV12-3/TRBV12-4|NA|TRBJ1-5|few
TGTGCCAGCAGTTCCTGGGGGGGGAGGTATCAGCCCCAGCATTTT
CASSSWGGRYQPQHF
>TRBV6-4|NA|TRBJ2-3|many
TGTGCCAGCAGTGACTCGTCCGGGGGAGGCACAGATACGCAGTATTTT
CASSDSSGGGTDTQYF
>TRBV6-5|NA|TRBJ1-1|NA
TGTGCCAGCAGTTACGGGGGGAACCCTGAAGCTTTCTTT
CASSYGGNPEAFF
>TRBV4-2|TRBD2|TRBJ2-5|NA
TGTGCCAGCAGCCAAGGTGGTAGCGGGGGGTCAGAAGGGACCCAGTACTTC
CASSQGGSGGSEGTQYF
>TRBV12-3/TRBV12-4|NA|TRBJ1-2|many
TGTGCCAGCGGGGGGGGCTATGGCTACACCTTC
CASGGGYGYTF
>TRBV7-2|TRBD2|TRBJ2-5|NA
TGTGCCAGCAGCTTAGCCCCGACTAGCGGGAAAGAGACCCAGTACTTC
CASSLAPTSGKETQYF
>TRBV9|TRBD2|TRBJ2-7|NA
TGTGCCAGCAGCTCCGGGACTAGCGGATACTACGAGCAGTACTTC
CASSSGTSGYYEQYF
>TRBV7-9|NA|TRBJ2-1|NA
TGTGCCAGCAGCTTAGCGTACTATTTAACGGAACAGTGGGATGAGCAGTTCTTC
CASSLAYYLTEQWDEQFF
>TRBV6-5|NA|TRBJ2-7|NA
TGTGCCAGCAGGAGGGGGGTTGTGTCCTACGAGCAGTACTTC
CASRRGVVSYEQYF
>TRBV7-2|TRBD2|TRBJ2-7|NA
TGTGCCAGCAGCTTACTTAGCGGGTGGAGCTCCTACGAGCGGTACTTC
CASSLLSGWSSYERYF
>TRBV20-1|NA|TRBJ2-1|NA
TGCAGTGCTAGAGATCCGGACTCGATCAATGAGCAGTTCTTC
CSARDPDSINEQFF
>TRBV27|NA|TRBJ1-1|many
TGTGCCAGCAGTTTCGGGAGTGAAGCTTTCTTT
CASSFGSEAFF
>TRBV2|NA|TRBJ1-6|NA
TGTGCCAGCAGGCCGACAATTAATAATTCACCCCTCCACTTT
CASRPTINNSPLHF